Listed below are T cell receptor beta chains from one sample, sequenced in a study of blood T cell repertoires in COVID-19. Assay: immunoSEQ multiplex PCR; the TCRdb copy retains only in-frame clones and omits some. The sample includes approximately 300,000 clones, more than 70% of them seen just once. Source material: peripheral blood. These receptors originate from a woman younger than 45 with COVID-19, enrolled during active disease. The CDR3 runs from the conserved cysteine through the conserved F or W. Each record gives: D gene, clone size, J gene, V gene, CDR3 DNA, CDR3 protein. A D gene is named only where the DNA matches it firmly. The size of a clone is reported for some rows only, either as once, few or many, or as a class for expanded clones.

d_gene: .
abundance: .
j_gene: TRBJ1-4
v_gene: TRBV11-2
CDR3nt: TGTGCCAGCAGCTTTTCGGGGAGCGAAAAACTGTTTTTT
CDR3aa: CASSFSGSEKLFF

d_gene: .
abundance: .
j_gene: TRBJ1-5
v_gene: TRBV5-8
CDR3nt: TGTGCCAGCAGCTTGGGGACAGTTCCTAGCAATCAGCCCCAGCATTTT
CDR3aa: CASSLGTVPSNQPQHF

d_gene: .
abundance: .
j_gene: TRBJ1-2
v_gene: TRBV6-6
CDR3nt: TGTGCCAGCAGGACCCCGGGGGGGGTGGGGTATGGCTACACCTTC
CDR3aa: CASRTPGGVGYGYTF

d_gene: TRBD2
abundance: .
j_gene: TRBJ2-1
v_gene: TRBV5-6
CDR3nt: TGTGCCAGCAGCCCCCGGACTAGCGGGAGTTATGAGCAGTTCTTC
CDR3aa: CASSPRTSGSYEQFF

d_gene: .
abundance: .
j_gene: TRBJ2-7
v_gene: TRBV5-1
CDR3nt: TGCGCCAGCAGCTCCTCCTCCTACGAGCAGTACTTC
CDR3aa: CASSSSSYEQYF

d_gene: .
abundance: .
j_gene: TRBJ2-3
v_gene: TRBV28
CDR3nt: TGTGCCAGCAGTTATGAGCGTCTCACAGATACGCAGTATTTT
CDR3aa: CASSYERLTDTQYF

d_gene: .
abundance: .
j_gene: TRBJ2-3
v_gene: TRBV7-2
CDR3nt: TGTGCCAGCAGCTTCTACCCCGCCGGAGATACGCAGTATTTT
CDR3aa: CASSFYPAGDTQYF

d_gene: TRBD2
abundance: .
j_gene: TRBJ2-1
v_gene: TRBV28
CDR3nt: TGTGCCAGTGCTAGCGGGACTGTTGAGCAGTTCTTC
CDR3aa: CASASGTVEQFF

d_gene: .
abundance: .
j_gene: TRBJ2-7
v_gene: TRBV5-1
CDR3nt: TGCGCCAGCAGCTTGGGCCCGGGAAACGAGCAGTACTTC
CDR3aa: CASSLGPGNEQYF

d_gene: TRBD1
abundance: once
j_gene: TRBJ1-2
v_gene: TRBV5-5
CDR3nt: TGTGCCAGCAGCGCGGACAGGAACTATGGCTACACCTTC
CDR3aa: CASSADRNYGYTF

d_gene: .
abundance: .
j_gene: TRBJ2-3
v_gene: TRBV19
CDR3nt: TGTGCCAGTAGTATTTCCGCAGGTAACACAGATACGCAGTATTTT
CDR3aa: CASSISAGNTDTQYF

d_gene: .
abundance: .
j_gene: TRBJ1-6
v_gene: TRBV27
CDR3nt: TGTGCCAGCAGTTTAAATGCCAGGGAGGACTCACCCCTCCACTTT
CDR3aa: CASSLNAREDSPLHF

d_gene: TRBD2
abundance: .
j_gene: TRBJ2-7
v_gene: TRBV5-1
CDR3nt: TGCGCCAGCAGCTTGAATAGCGGGACCTACGAGCAGTACTTC
CDR3aa: CASSLNSGTYEQYF

d_gene: TRBD2
abundance: .
j_gene: TRBJ2-7
v_gene: TRBV5-4
CDR3nt: TGTGCCAGCAGCGGGACCCGACTAGCGGGAGACTACGAGCAGTACTTC
CDR3aa: CASSGTRLAGDYEQYF